Listed here are 30 T cell receptor beta chains from one sample, sequenced in a study of T cell responses to AZD1222 COVID-19 vaccine (dated by TCRdb to about 2021). Libraries were prepared through the immunoSEQ multiplex PCR assay. This immuneACCESS table, as held by TCRdb, lists in-frame sequences with V and J called but not all clones. Of the missing ones, under half trace to an unresolved V gene in checked studies; the others have no known cause. This sample gives some 130,000 clones in total; over 90% of them show up just once. 5% to 7% of the sample belongs to the ten largest clones. The time point label for this specimen denotes: baseline before first vaccination. The material was peripheral blood, obtained on day 0 of AZD1222 vaccination. These receptors originate from an adult in good health.

This rearrangement joins TRBV7-2 to TRBJ1-6; D is undetermined. CDR1 and CDR2 from the germline V gene are SGHTA and FQGNSA. The V end was cut by 3 bases, the J end by 7 bases, with 19 bases between. This CDR3 spans 17 amino acids. CDR3: CASSLLGSGPNNSPLHF. The CDR3 DNA reads TGTGCCAGCAGCTTGTTGGGAAGTGGGCCGAACAATTCACCCCTCCACTTT. The whole variable domain, filled in from reference TRBV7-2 and TRBJ1-6, reads GAGVSQSPSNKVTEKGKDVELRCDPISGHTALYWYRQSLGQGLEFLIYFQGNSAPDKSGLPSDRFSAERTGGSVSTLTIQRTQQEDSAVYLCASSLLGSGPNNSPLHFGNGTRLTVT.

CDR3 in amino acids: CASSQAGVGVYGYTF. CDR3 nucleotide sequence: TGCGCCAGCAGCCAAGCCGGAGTGGGGGTGTATGGCTACACCTTC. The J gene is TRBJ1-2, the V gene TRBV4-1, with D possibly TRBD1 on 5 matching bases. The CDR3 spans 15 residues. Trimming stripped 1 base from V and 5 bases from J, with 14 bases between. In germline, CDR1 is MGHRA, CDR2 YSYEKL.

The V gene is TRBV29-1, the J gene TRBJ1-2, with D possibly matching TRBD1 (5 bases). This CDR3 region has 14 residues. Trimming took off 2 bases at V and 8 bases at J, with 18 bases between the two ends. Germline-derived CDR1 and CDR2 are SQVTM and ANQGSEA. The CDR3 is CSVEMSAGRGGYTF. The CDR3, as DNA: TGCAGCGTTGAAATGTCGGCAGGGCGAGGCGGCTACACCTTC.

The chain joins TRBV5-1 to TRBJ1-2; unclear D gene. The CDR3 has 13 amino acids. Germline lookup yields CDR1 SGHRS and CDR2 YFSETQ. Deletions cut 1 base from V and 6 bases from J, with 10 bases between. CDR3 nucleotide sequence: TGCGCCAGCAGCTTGATGGAGGGAGATGGCTACACCTTC. Translating gives CASSLMEGDGYTF.

The chain joins TRBV6-2 or TRBV6-3 to TRBJ1-4; D is ambiguous. Trimming cost V 5 bases and J 8 bases, with 18 bases left between them. The CDR3 contains 15 residues. Germline CDR1 is MNHEY and CDR2 is SVGEGT. The CDR3 region has the DNA TGTGCCAGCAGTCGGCTTCCCCCGAATGAAGAAAAACTGTTTTTT. Translating it yields CASSRLPPNEEKLFF.

This chain links TRBV19 with TRBJ1-5, with D possibly matching TRBD1 (6 bases). V shed 3 bases and J shed 4 bases, with 16 bases lying between them. Germline V gives CDR1 LNHDA, CDR2 SQIVND (reference sequence). The CDR3 consists of 16 residues. The CDR3 DNA sequence: TGTGCCAGTAGTATTCTCAGGGGAGAGGGTAATCAGCCCCAGCATTTT. Protein: CASSILRGEGNQPQHF.

The chain employs TRBV6-5 and TRBJ1-5, with D hard to call. CDR1 and CDR2 from the germline V gene are MNHEY and SVGAGI. The CDR3 has 13 amino acids. V was trimmed by 7 bases and J by 5 bases, leaving 12 bases between them. The CDR3 bases are TGTGCCAGCACAATGGCGGTGTATCAGCCCCAGCATTTT. Protein: CASTMAVYQPQHF.

The V and J genes are TRBV30 and TRBJ1-4; D is unclear. Deletions cut 3 bases from V and 0 bases from J, with 11 bases between. The CDR3 is 15 amino acids. CDR1 GTSNPN and CDR2 SVGIG come from the germline V gene (reference sequence). This CDR3 reads CAWSRWASTNEKLFF. The DNA for the CDR3 is TGTGCCTGGAGCCGGTGGGCTTCAACTAATGAAAAACTGTTTTTT.

This chain uses TRBV4-1 with TRBJ2-3; 12 bases align to TRBD2. The CDR3 contains 20 residues. J lost 5 bases, V lost 0 bases, and 15 bases had no gene match. CDR1 and CDR2 (germline): MGHRA, YSYEKL. In nucleotides, the CDR3 is TGCGCCAGCAGCCAAGAAACGTGGGATTCTAGCGGGAGGGCCAAAGATACGCAGTATTTT. It translates to CASSQETWDSSGRAKDTQYF.

This chain joins TRBV27 and TRBJ2-7; TRBD1 is a possible D gene (6 bases). V shed 5 bases and J shed 4 bases, with 15 bases lying between them. Germline CDR1 reads MNHEY; CDR2 reads SMNVEV (reference sequence). The CDR3 runs 14 residues. In DNA form, the CDR3 reads TGTGCCAGCAGTATCGGACAGCGACCGTACGAGCAGTACTTC. Its protein product is CASSIGQRPYEQYF.

The chain carries TRBV6-5 and TRBJ1-1, with D hard to call. Per the germline V gene, CDR1 is MNHEY and CDR2 is SVGAGI. The V gene lost 7 bases and the J gene lost 4 bases, with 10 bases spanning the gap. The CDR3 contains 12 residues. The CDR3 spells CASTHGGTEAFF. The CDR3 coding sequence is TGTGCCAGCACCCACGGAGGCACTGAAGCTTTCTTT.

The genes are TRBV27 and TRBJ2-4; 7 nucleotides agree with TRBD2. V was pared by 6 bases and J by 7 bases, with 9 bases of the junction left unmatched. Germline CDR1 is MNHEY and CDR2 is SMNVEV (reference sequence). The CDR3 has 14 amino acids. The CDR3, as DNA: TGTGCCAGCAGGACCCTTAGCGGGCTTAACATTCAGTACTTC. Its protein is CASRTLSGLNIQYF.

V usage is TRBV28 and J usage is TRBJ2-5; D is unresolved. The CDR3 contains 13 residues. CDR1 is MDHEN, CDR2 SYDVKM, per germline. Trimming removed 5 bases at V and 5 bases at J, with 12 bases between. CDR3 protein: CASSTPSEETQYF. For the CDR3, the DNA is TGTGCCAGCAGTACACCGTCTGAGGAGACCCAGTACTTC.

The CDR3 nucleotides read TGTGCCAGCAGCTTAGGAAAGCGGGAGGGCCTTCCCCCCTACAATGAGCAGTTCTTC. Residues: CASSLGKREGLPPYNEQFF. This chain connects TRBV11-3 to TRBJ2-1; TRBD2 agrees at 10 bases. V lost 1 base, J lost 2 bases, and 11 bases stayed unmatched. The germline CDR1 and CDR2 sequences are SGHNT and YENEEA. CDR3 size: 19 residues.

In DNA, the CDR3 is TGTGCCAGCAGCCGAAGGGGGGGCATAACTAACTATGGCTACACCTTC. Its translation: CASSRRGGITNYGYTF. This chain joins TRBV7-9 and TRBJ1-2, with D possibly TRBD1 on 6 matching bases. Germline V CDR1 and CDR2: SEHNR, FQNEAQ (reference sequence). The CDR3 loop spans 16 amino acids. V lost 5 bases and J 0 bases, leaving 16 bases between the germline ends. Complete variable domain (other parts from reference TRBV7-9 and TRBJ1-2): DTGVSQNPRHKITKRGQNVTFRCDPISEHNRLYWYRQTLGQGPEFLTYFQNEAQLEKSRLLSDRFSAERPKGSFSTLEIQRTEQGDSAMYLCASSRRGGITNYGYTFGSGTRLTVV.

The J gene is TRBJ2-7, the V gene TRBV19; 9 bases map to TRBD1. Germline V lookup: CDR1 LNHDA, CDR2 SQIVND (reference sequence). The CDR3 runs 17 residues. Trimming at V came to 4 bases and at J to 5 bases, leaving 15 bases not matched to a gene. The CDR3 is CASSRSFGTGKSHEQYF. Written as DNA, the CDR3 is TGTGCCAGTAGTAGAAGCTTCGGGACAGGGAAGTCCCACGAGCAGTACTTC. Supplemented by reference TRBV19 and TRBJ2-7, the full variable domain reads DGGITQSPKYLFRKEGQNVTLSCEQNLNHDAMYWYRQDPGQGLRLIYYSQIVNDFQKGDIAEGYSVSREKKESFPLTVTSAQKNPTAFYLCASSRSFGTGKSHEQYFGPGTRLTVT.

V is TRBV9 and J is TRBJ2-2; a possible D gene is TRBD1 (5 bases). This CDR3 comprises 16 residues. V was clipped by 3 bases and J by 7 bases, with 19 bases between them. Looked up from germline, CDR1 is SGDLS and CDR2 is YYNGEE. The CDR3 spells CASSAIAGREYGELFF. The CDR3 nucleotides are TGTGCCAGCAGCGCCATCGCCGGCAGGGAATACGGGGAGCTGTTTTTT. Combining the CDR3 with reference TRBV9 and TRBJ2-2 gives the whole variable domain DSGVTQTPKHLITATGQRVTLRCSPRSGDLSVYWYQQSLDQGLQFLIQYYNGEERAKGNILERFSAQQFPDLHSELNLSSLELGDSALYFCASSAIAGREYGELFFGEGSRLTVL.

The CDR3 DNA sequence: TGTGCCAGCAGCCCTGGTGGGTGGCGTCTGGGTGGCTACACCTTC. Amino acid sequence: CASSPGGWRLGGYTF. The V and J genes are TRBV5-5 and TRBJ1-2, with D unresolved. Trimming removed 4 bases from V and 7 bases from J, with 20 bases in between. This CDR3 has 15 residues. Germline CDR1 reads SGHKS; CDR2 reads YYEKEE (reference sequence).

This clone was counted only a few times. This chain joins TRBV6-5 and TRBJ1-5; D call uncertain. Germline V gene lookup returns CDR1 MNHEY and CDR2 SVGAGI. The ends were cut back, 7 bases at V and 4 bases at J, with 11 bases in the middle. The CDR3 sequence is 13 residues long. This chain's CDR3 is CASINMGNQPQHF. CDR3 DNA sequence: TGTGCCAGCATTAACATGGGAAATCAGCCCCAGCATTTT.

The count of this clone is one. The chain joins TRBV5-4 to TRBJ1-2, with 7 bases matching TRBD1. The V and J ends lost 0 bases and 4 bases, in that order; junction bases with no gene match: 3. The CDR3 covers 14 residues. In germline, CDR1 is SGHNT, CDR2 YYREEE (reference sequence). The CDR3 DNA reads TGTGCCAGCAGCTTGGAACAGGGGATCTATGGCTACACCTTC. Translating it yields CASSLEQGIYGYTF. Filled out from reference TRBV5-4 and TRBJ1-2, the complete variable domain reads ETGVTQSPTHLIKTRGQQVTLRCSSQSGHNTVSWYQQALGQGPQFIFQYYREEENGRGNFPPRFSGLQFPNYSSELNVNALELDDSALYLCASSLEQGIYGYTFGSGTRLTVV.

The rearrangement uses TRBV7-9 and TRBJ2-1; D is undetermined. The V gene's germline CDR1 is SEHNR and CDR2 FQNEAQ (reference sequence). V gave up 5 bases and J gave up 9 bases, with 11 bases separating them. The CDR3 spans 12 residues. The CDR3 sequence: CASSHDTIEQFF. In nucleotides, the CDR3 is TGTGCCAGCAGCCACGACACAATTGAGCAGTTCTTC.

The rearrangement links TRBV19 to TRBJ1-1, with TRBD1 matching over 9 bases. The trim removed 7 bases at V and 5 bases at J, leaving 8 bases unmatched. Germline CDR1 LNHDA, CDR2 SQIVND (reference sequence). The CDR3 has 14 residues. DNA of the CDR3: TGTGCCAGTAATACCAGGGACAGGGAGACTGAAGCTTTCTTT. It specifies CASNTRDRETEAFF.

The chain employs TRBV2 and TRBJ1-6, with D possibly being TRBD1 (5 bases). Germline CDR1 is SNHLY and CDR2 is FYNNEI. V lost 8 bases and J lost 9, with 8 bases in between. CDR3 length equals 11 residues. DNA of the CDR3: TGTGCCAGCTGTCAGGGTTCACCCCTCCACTTT. Protein: CASCQGSPLHF.

The chain recombines TRBV3-1 (or the pseudogene TRBV3-2) with TRBJ1-1; D is possibly TRBD1 (6 bases). V dropped 4 bases and J dropped 8 bases, with 11 bases sitting between them. The germline gives CDR1 LGHDT, CDR2 YNNKEL (reference sequence). The CDR3 covers 12 residues. CDR3 DNA: TGTGCCAGCAGCCTTATAGGGGGGGAAGCTTTCTTT. Translation: CASSLIGGEAFF.

J is TRBJ1-3 and V is TRBV4-1; 8 nucleotides align to TRBD1. Germline V gene lookup returns CDR1 MGHRA and CDR2 YSYEKL. The CDR3 is 16 amino acids. V was pared by 3 bases and J by 3 bases, with 7 bases of the junction left unmatched. The CDR3 sequence is CASSHETGDGGNTIYF. CDR3 DNA sequence: TGCGCCAGCAGCCACGAGACAGGGGACGGTGGAAACACCATATATTTT.

V is TRBV3-1 (or the pseudogene TRBV3-2) and J is TRBJ1-5, with D unresolved. V was clipped by 1 base and J by 6 bases, with 10 bases between them. Looked up from germline, CDR1 is LGHDT and CDR2 is YNNKEL (reference sequence). This CDR3 contains 14 residues. The CDR3, as DNA: TGTGCCAGCAGCCAAGGGGCTCTGGGTCAGCCCCAGCATTTT. As protein: CASSQGALGQPQHF.

The chain is built from TRBV30 and TRBJ2-7; 8 bases are a match to TRBD1. Germline loops: CDR1 GTSNPN, CDR2 SVGIG (reference sequence). With V trimmed by 0 bases and J by 2 bases, 3 bases remained unmatched. The CDR3 has 14 residues. Here the CDR3 DNA reads TGTGCCTGGAGTGTCGGGACAGGAACCTACGAGCAGTACTTC. This translates into CAWSVGTGTYEQYF. The full variable domain, rest sourced from reference TRBV30 and TRBJ2-7, is SQTIHQWPATLVQPVGSPLSLECTVEGTSNPNLYWYRQAAGRGLQLLFYSVGIGQISSEVPQNLSASRPQDRQFILSSKKLLLSDSGFYLCAWSVGTGTYEQYFGPGTRLTVT.

V gene TRBV2 combines with J gene TRBJ1-3; D is unresolved. Germline values: CDR1 SNHLY, CDR2 FYNNEI. Trimming took 6 bases from V and 2 from J, leaving 17 bases between them. The CDR3 contains 16 residues. The CDR3 nucleotides are TGTGCCAGCAGCTTCTTGCCGGTTTTGGCTGGAAACACCATATATTTT. Protein product: CASSFLPVLAGNTIYF.

This chain links TRBV14 with TRBJ1-1; D perhaps matches TRBD1 (5 bases). Germline V gene lookup returns CDR1 SGHDN and CDR2 FVKESK. Trimming removed 7 bases at V and 1 base at J, with 10 bases between. This CDR3 region has 13 residues. CDR3 DNA: TGTGCCAGCACCCTCGGGGGGAACACTGAAGCTTTCTTT. It encodes CASTLGGNTEAFF.

This clone was picked up one time. The V gene is TRBV7-6, the J gene TRBJ1-1; D may be TRBD1 (6 bases). Trimming removed 5 bases at V and 2 bases at J, with 9 bases between. The V gene's germline CDR1 is SGHVS and CDR2 FNYEAQ. The CDR3 loop spans 13 amino acids. CDR3 sequence: CASSPGTNTEAFF. In nucleotides, the CDR3 is TGTGCCAGCAGCCCAGGGACAAACACTGAAGCTTTCTTT.